Below, 32 T cell receptor beta chains from the same sample are listed, as sequenced in a study of blood T cell repertoires in COVID-19. TCRdb's copy holds only in-frame clones and misses some; the assay was immunoSEQ multiplex PCR. The data show about 90,000 clones, about 81% seen once. Input material: peripheral blood. These receptors were obtained from a human donor in a cohort sampled during active COVID-19.

This rearrangement joins TRBV21-1 to TRBJ1-4; TRBD1 is taken as the D call from the table, unchecked against the DNA. TRBV21-1 represents a pseudogene. The CDR3 has 13 residues. The CDR3 DNA reads as TGTGCCAGCAGCCCCTGGACAGAAGAAAAACTGTTTTTT. Protein product: CASSPWTEEKLFF.

The chain carries TRBV5-1 and TRBJ2-2; 11 positions match TRBD1. The CDR3 extends over 16 amino acids. CDR1 is SGHRS and CDR2 is YFSETQ in the germline V gene. V lost 4 bases and J lost 3; bases outside the gene matches: 5. The CDR3 sequence: CASSTDRGRDTGELFF. In nucleotides, the CDR3 is TGCGCCAGCAGCACGGACAGGGGGCGCGACACCGGGGAGCTGTTTTTT.

This clone was detected only once. This chain uses TRBV28 with TRBJ1-2, with 7 bases matching TRBD1. This CDR3 is 14 amino acids long. Per germline, CDR1 MDHEN and CDR2 SYDVKM. J was trimmed by 2 bases and V by 3 bases; bases with no gene match: 3. The CDR3 spells CASSLIQGNYGYTF. The CDR3 nucleotides are TGTGCCAGCAGTTTGATACAGGGGAACTATGGCTACACCTTC.

This clone was observed once. The gene calls are TRBV4-1 and TRBJ2-5; D uncertain. In germline, CDR1 is MGHRA, CDR2 YSYEKL. Trimming cost V 3 bases and J 7 bases, with 12 bases left between them. This CDR3 has 13 residues. The CDR3 loop is CASSHIIPGTQYF. CDR3 sequence (DNA): TGCGCCAGCAGCCATATAATCCCGGGGACCCAGTACTTC.

The CDR3 nucleotides read TGTGCCAGCAGCCCGGGACTCAGCTATGGCTACACCTTC. Protein: CASSPGLSYGYTF. The gene calls are TRBV4-2 and TRBJ1-2; a weak D match, TRBD1 (5 bases). This CDR3 contains 13 residues. The germline CDR1 and CDR2 sequences are LGHNA and YNFKEQ. Trimming pared 4 bases from V and 4 bases from J, leaving 10 bases between.

The chain employs TRBV28 and TRBJ1-2; the match to TRBD1 covers 9 bases. Germline V CDR1 and CDR2: MDHEN, SYDVKM. V gave up 8 bases and J gave up 5 bases; unmatched junction bases: 6. The CDR3 is 13 amino acids. In DNA form, the CDR3 reads TGTGCCAGCTTCACAGGGGGCGCGTATGGCTACACCTTC. This encodes CASFTGGAYGYTF.

The chain combines TRBV25-1 with TRBJ2-7, with TRBD2 matching over 7 bases. Germline values: CDR1 MGHDK, CDR2 SYGVNS. The CDR3 runs to 13 residues. Trimming cost V 4 bases and J 8 bases; bases outside gene matches: 8. CDR3: CASSVGGSWQQYF. The CDR3 nucleotides read TGTGCCAGCAGTGTTGGCGGGAGCTGGCAGCAGTACTTC.

The gene calls are TRBV7-2 and TRBJ2-3; maybe TRBD2 (5 bases). V gave up 4 bases and J gave up 0 bases, with 14 bases separating them. Germline V gives CDR1 SGHTA, CDR2 FQGNSA. This CDR3 has 16 amino acids. The CDR3 protein is CASSSNGLTSTDTQYF. The CDR3 nucleotides are TGTGCCAGCAGCTCTAACGGACTCACTAGCACAGATACGCAGTATTTT.

The genes are TRBV19 and TRBJ2-7; 8 nucleotides agree with TRBD1. The J segment lost 4 bases and the V segment lost 6 bases, leaving 8 bases of the junction unmatched. The CDR3 consists of 14 residues. CDR1 and CDR2 from the germline V gene are LNHDA and SQIVND (reference sequence). CDR3 nucleotides: TGTGCCAGTAGGCCGACAGGGGTACTGTACGAGCAGTACTTC. It translates to CASRPTGVLYEQYF. The full variable domain, with the rest looked up from reference TRBV19 and TRBJ2-7, is DGGITQSPKYLFRKEGQNVTLSCEQNLNHDAMYWYRQDPGQGLRLIYYSQIVNDFQKGDIAEGYSVSREKKESFPLTVTSAQKNPTAFYLCASRPTGVLYEQYFGPGTRLTVT.

This clone was detected only once. V is TRBV9 and J is TRBJ1-2, with TRBD1 as a possible D gene (5 bases). The germline gives CDR1 SGDLS, CDR2 YYNGEE. V was trimmed by 3 bases and J by 4 bases, leaving 7 bases between them. This CDR3 region has 12 residues. As DNA, the CDR3 is TGTGCCAGCAGCGCGGGGGTCTATGGCTACACCTTC. Its protein is CASSAGVYGYTF. Supplemented by reference TRBV9 and TRBJ1-2, the full variable domain reads DSGVTQTPKHLITATGQRVTLRCSPRSGDLSVYWYQQSLDQGLQFLIQYYNGEERAKGNILERFSAQQFPDLHSELNLSSLELGDSALYFCASSAGVYGYTFGSGTRLTVV.

This chain connects TRBV6-5 to TRBJ1-2; TRBD1 aligns across 9 bases. V shed 5 bases and J 8 bases; nucleotides not matched to a gene: 9. Germline V gene sequence: CDR1 MNHEY, CDR2 SVGAGI. The CDR3 is made up of 14 amino acids. CDR3 sequence: CASSTDRGGFGYTF. The CDR3 DNA reads as TGTGCCAGCAGTACGGACAGGGGTGGTTTCGGCTACACCTTC.

The CDR3 loop is CASVGIRGGPFGTDTQYF. As DNA, the CDR3 is TGTGCCAGCGTAGGGATTAGGGGGGGGCCGTTTGGCACAGATACGCAGTATTTT. The chain employs TRBV28 and TRBJ2-3; possible D gene TRBD2, 7 bases. Germline values: CDR1 MDHEN, CDR2 SYDVKM. The CDR3 is made up of 18 amino acids. Trimming removed 8 bases at V and 1 base at J, with 25 bases between.

This clone was recorded once. This sequence joins TRBV18 and TRBJ2-7; 8 bases are shared with TRBD2. V gave up 3 bases and J gave up 1 base; unmatched junction bases: 8. CDR3 length: 16 amino acids. Germline-derived CDR1 and CDR2 are KGHSH and LQKENI. CDR3 in amino acids: CASSPTGTSYSYEQYF. CDR3 bases: TGTGCCAGCTCACCCACCGGGACTAGTTATTCCTACGAGCAGTACTTC.

In the case of this clone: Other DNA sequences in this specimen translate into the identical CDR3. The rearrangement uses TRBV7-9 and TRBJ1-1; D not resolved. V was trimmed by 1 base and J by 4 bases, leaving 10 bases between them. Germline lookup yields CDR1 SEHNR and CDR2 FQNEAQ (reference sequence). The CDR3 extends over 14 amino acids. CDR3 residues: CASSLGLGGTEAFF. CDR3 nucleotide sequence: TGTGCCAGCAGCTTAGGACTTGGAGGCACTGAAGCTTTCTTT. Supplemented by reference TRBV7-9 and TRBJ1-1, the full variable domain reads DTGVSQNPRHKITKRGQNVTFRCDPISEHNRLYWYRQTLGQGPEFLTYFQNEAQLEKSRLLSDRFSAERPKGSFSTLEIQRTEQGDSAMYLCASSLGLGGTEAFFGQGTRLTVV.

This chain connects TRBV27 to TRBJ1-4; D gene unclear. The CDR3 spans 16 residues. V was shortened by 2 bases and J by 0 bases, with 10 bases between the two germline ends. Germline CDR1 is MNHEY and CDR2 is SMNVEV (reference sequence). The CDR3 DNA reads TGTGCCAGCAGTTTACGGGGTATTGCAACTAATGAAAAACTGTTTTTT. This sequence encodes CASSLRGIATNEKLFF.

The chain employs TRBV5-4 and TRBJ2-1; 7 bases fit TRBD1. V was pared by 0 bases and J by 4 bases, with 4 bases of the junction left unmatched. Germline V gives CDR1 SGHNT, CDR2 YYREEE (reference sequence). The CDR3 sequence is 15 residues long. DNA for the CDR3: TGTGCCAGCAGCTTGGGACAGGGCGGTTACAATGAGCAGTTCTTC. Protein product: CASSLGQGGYNEQFF.

The rearrangement joins TRBV29-1 to TRBJ2-3; no firm D call. The V end was cut by 7 bases, the J end by 2 bases, with 16 bases between. Per the germline V gene, CDR1 is SQVTM and CDR2 is ANQGSEA. CDR3 length: 14 amino acids. CDR3 in DNA: TGCAGCGCAAAGATCCAGGCCATCACAGATACGCAGTATTTT. It is translated as CSAKIQAITDTQYF.

This clone was observed at least ten times. This chain uses TRBV7-2 with TRBJ2-1, with TRBD2 identical over 10 bases. With V trimmed by 3 bases and J by 8 bases, 10 bases remained unmatched. This CDR3 contains 16 residues. Germline CDR1 reads SGHTA; CDR2 reads FQGNSA. The CDR3 protein is CASSFLASGGAYEQFF. CDR3 nucleotides: TGTGCCAGCAGCTTTCTTGCTAGCGGGGGAGCCTATGAGCAGTTCTTC. Based on the CDR3 plus reference TRBV7-2 and TRBJ2-1, the full variable domain is GAGVSQSPSNKVTEKGKDVELRCDPISGHTALYWYRQSLGQGLEFLIYFQGNSAPDKSGLPSDRFSAERTGGSVSTLTIQRTQQEDSAVYLCASSFLASGGAYEQFFGPGTRLTVL.

V gene TRBV19 combines with J gene TRBJ2-2, with D maybe TRBD2 (6 bases). CDR1 LNHDA and CDR2 SQIVND come from the germline V gene (reference sequence). This CDR3 comprises 17 residues. V shed 4 bases and J shed 3 bases, with 18 bases lying between them. For the CDR3, the DNA is TGTGCCAGTAGTAAAGGTCAAGAGGGCGGGGACACCGGGGAGCTGTTTTTT. This codes for CASSKGQEGGDTGELFF.

The V and J genes are TRBV5-1 and TRBJ1-2; the match to TRBD1 covers 10 bases. The CDR3 sequence is 15 residues long. The germline V gene encodes CDR1 SGHRS and CDR2 YFSETQ. V dropped 4 bases and J dropped 6; count of bases not matched to a gene: 9. The CDR3 sequence: CASSGTGDLFDGYTF. The CDR3, as DNA: TGCGCCAGCAGCGGGACAGGGGACCTTTTCGATGGCTACACCTTC.

V and J are TRBV2 and TRBJ2-7; 11 nucleotides agree with TRBD1. In germline, CDR1 is SNHLY, CDR2 FYNNEI. The CDR3 covers 15 residues. The V gene end was trimmed by 6 bases and the J gene end by 2 bases; junction bases not matched to a gene: 6. The CDR3 spells CASRRPGQGAYEQYF. The CDR3 DNA sequence: TGTGCCAGCAGACGACCGGGACAGGGGGCCTACGAGCAGTACTTC. Together with reference TRBV2 and TRBJ2-7, the CDR3 gives the full variable domain: EPEVTQTPSHQVTQMGQEVILRCVPISNHLYFYWYRQILGQKVEFLVSFYNNEISEKSEIFDDQFSVERPDGSNFTLKIRSTKLEDSAMYFCASRRPGQGAYEQYFGPGTRLTVT.

V usage is TRBV3-1 (or the pseudogene TRBV3-2) and J usage is TRBJ2-1, with D maybe TRBD2 (5 bases). The CDR3 totals 14 residues. Germline V gene sequence: CDR1 LGHDT, CDR2 YNNKEL (reference sequence). V lost 1 base to trimming and J lost 7 bases, with 11 bases between them. DNA for the CDR3: TGTGCCAGCAGCCAAGGGACTCCCCGAAATGAGCAGTTCTTC. It translates to CASSQGTPRNEQFF.

J is TRBJ2-7 and V is TRBV12-3 or TRBV12-4; 8 nucleotides agree with TRBD1. This CDR3 spans 12 amino acids. V was clipped by 5 bases and J by 3 bases; unmatched bases: 0. The DNA for the CDR3 is TGTGCCAGCAGTGGGACAGGCTACGAGCAGTACTTC. Protein: CASSGTGYEQYF.

The chain uses TRBV19 and TRBJ2-5; D gene uncertain. Trimming removed 6 bases from V and 4 bases from J, with 12 bases in between. CDR3 length: 13 amino acids. Per germline, CDR1 LNHDA and CDR2 SQIVND (reference sequence). DNA of the CDR3: TGTGCCAGTAGCCGGGTCCTCAGAGAGACCCAGTACTTC. It codes for CASSRVLRETQYF.

This chain uses TRBV3-1 (or the pseudogene TRBV3-2) with TRBJ2-3, with TRBD2 matching 9 bases. Germline V gene lookup returns CDR1 LGHDT and CDR2 YNNKEL (reference sequence). Losses at the gene ends were 5 bases for V and 2 bases for J; bases not matched to a gene: 5. The CDR3 loop spans 15 amino acids. The CDR3: CASSSRTSATDTQYF. CDR3 coding DNA: TGTGCCAGCAGCTCCCGGACTAGCGCCACAGATACGCAGTATTTT.

The chain recombines TRBV7-9 with TRBJ2-5, with D maybe TRBD1 (5 bases). Germline loops: CDR1 SEHNR, CDR2 FQNEAQ (reference sequence). V lost 5 bases and J 0 bases, leaving 13 bases between the germline ends. CDR3 length: 15 residues. This CDR3 is CASSARQIHQETQYF. The CDR3, as DNA: TGTGCCAGCAGCGCTCGACAGATCCACCAAGAGACCCAGTACTTC.

The rearrangement links TRBV28 to TRBJ2-1, with D possibly TRBD1 on 6 matching bases. CDR1 is MDHEN and CDR2 is SYDVKM in the germline V gene. This CDR3 is 15 amino acids long. Trimming pared 7 bases from V and 7 bases from J, leaving 20 bases between. The CDR3 nucleotides read TGTGCCAGCAACTCGTACAGGGATTTGAAAAATGAGCAGTTCTTC. As protein: CASNSYRDLKNEQFF.

This clone was seen a few times. CDR3 protein: CASITGGRYGYTF. The CDR3 region has the DNA TGTGCCAGCATAACAGGGGGCCGTTATGGCTACACCTTC. The chain is built from TRBV6-5 and TRBJ1-2; 9 bases are a match to TRBD1. In germline, CDR1 is MNHEY, CDR2 SVGAGI. The CDR3 has 13 residues. V shed 7 bases and J 5 bases; nucleotides not matched to a gene: 5.

The chain carries TRBV2 and TRBJ2-3, with TRBD1 identical over 11 bases. The CDR3 is 15 residues long. Trimming cost V 4 bases and J 8 bases; bases outside gene matches: 8. CDR1 is SNHLY, CDR2 FYNNEI, per germline. CDR3 DNA: TGTGCCAGCAGTGGGACAGGGGGCGCAGGCGGTACGCAGTATTTT. Its protein is CASSGTGGAGGTQYF.

This clone showed up just once. The chain combines TRBV5-1 with TRBJ1-3, with TRBD1 as a possible D gene (5 bases). The V and J ends lost 0 bases and 0 bases respectively, with 13 bases between them. Germline lookup yields CDR1 SGHRS and CDR2 YFSETQ. The CDR3 runs 17 residues. The DNA of the CDR3 is TGCGCCAGCAGCTTGGGCCGGGACTCCGGCTCTGGAAACACCATATATTTT. It is translated as CASSLGRDSGSGNTIYF.

V usage is TRBV18 and J usage is TRBJ2-1; D is perhaps TRBD1 (6 bases). Germline V gene sequence: CDR1 KGHSH, CDR2 LQKENI. Trimming removed 4 bases from V and 1 base from J, with 17 bases in between. CDR3 length: 17 residues. In DNA, the CDR3 is TGTGCCAGCTCACGCTCTGACAGGCCGTCTTCCTACAATGAGCAGTTCTTC. Encoded protein: CASSRSDRPSSYNEQFF.

The V call is TRBV28, the J call TRBJ1-6; D is possibly TRBD1 (5 bases). Germline CDR1 MDHEN, CDR2 SYDVKM. This CDR3 comprises 16 residues. The V end lost 10 bases, the J end lost 0 bases, and 16 bases lay between the germline ends. The CDR3 reads CATHRGLSSYNSPLHF. DNA for the CDR3: TGTGCCACCCATAGGGGCCTAAGCTCCTATAATTCACCCCTCCACTTT. The variable domain in full, completed from reference TRBV28 and TRBJ1-6, reads DVKVTQSSRYLVKRTGEKVFLECVQDMDHENMFWYRQDPGLGLRLIYFSYDVKMKEKGDIPEGYSVSREKKERFSLILESASTNQTSMYLCATHRGLSSYNSPLHFGNGTRLTVT.